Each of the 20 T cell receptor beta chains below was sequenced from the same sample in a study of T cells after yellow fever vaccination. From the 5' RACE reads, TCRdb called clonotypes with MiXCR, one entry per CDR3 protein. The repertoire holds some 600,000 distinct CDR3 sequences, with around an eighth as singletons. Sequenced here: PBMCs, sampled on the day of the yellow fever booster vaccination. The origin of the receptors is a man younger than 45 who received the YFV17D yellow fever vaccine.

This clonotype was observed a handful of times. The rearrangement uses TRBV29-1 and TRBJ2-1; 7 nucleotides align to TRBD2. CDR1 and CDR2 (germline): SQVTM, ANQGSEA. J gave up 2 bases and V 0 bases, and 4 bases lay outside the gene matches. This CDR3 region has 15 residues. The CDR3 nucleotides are TGCAGCGTTGAAGATGGAAGCGGGGCCTACAATGAGCAGTTCTTC. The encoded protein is CSVEDGSGAYNEQFF.

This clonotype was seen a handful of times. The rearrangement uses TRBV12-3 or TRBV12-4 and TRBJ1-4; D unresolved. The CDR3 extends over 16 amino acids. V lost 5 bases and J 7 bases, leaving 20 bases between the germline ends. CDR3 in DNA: TGTGCCAGCAGTCCCTCCCGATCGTGGACGGTTGAAAAACTGTTTTTT. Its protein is CASSPSRSWTVEKLFF.

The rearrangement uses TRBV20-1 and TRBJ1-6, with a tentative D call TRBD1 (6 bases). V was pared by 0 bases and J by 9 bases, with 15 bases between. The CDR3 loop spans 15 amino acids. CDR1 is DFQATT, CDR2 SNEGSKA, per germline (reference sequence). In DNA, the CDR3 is TGCAGTGCTAGAGATCAGGCAGGGGTGGGTTCACCCCTCCACTTT. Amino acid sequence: CSARDQAGVGSPLHF.

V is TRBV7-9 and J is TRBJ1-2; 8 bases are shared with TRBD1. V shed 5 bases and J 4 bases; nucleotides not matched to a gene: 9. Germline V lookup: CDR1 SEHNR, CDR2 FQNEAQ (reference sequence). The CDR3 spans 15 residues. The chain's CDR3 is CASSPSRGQGYGYTF. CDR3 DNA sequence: TGTGCCAGCAGCCCCTCCAGGGGGCAGGGCTATGGCTACACCTTC.

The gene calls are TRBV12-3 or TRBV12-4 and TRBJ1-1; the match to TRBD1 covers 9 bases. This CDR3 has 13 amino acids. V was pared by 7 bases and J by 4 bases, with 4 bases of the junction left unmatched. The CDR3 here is CASTTGGGTEAFF. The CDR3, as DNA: TGTGCCAGCACCACAGGGGGCGGCACTGAAGCTTTCTTT.

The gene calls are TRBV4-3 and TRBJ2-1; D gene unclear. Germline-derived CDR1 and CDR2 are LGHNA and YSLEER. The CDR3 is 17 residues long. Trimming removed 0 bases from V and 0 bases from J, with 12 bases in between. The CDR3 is CASSQDSRGSSYNEQFF. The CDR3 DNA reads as TGCGCCAGCAGCCAAGATAGCCGAGGAAGCTCCTACAATGAGCAGTTCTTC.

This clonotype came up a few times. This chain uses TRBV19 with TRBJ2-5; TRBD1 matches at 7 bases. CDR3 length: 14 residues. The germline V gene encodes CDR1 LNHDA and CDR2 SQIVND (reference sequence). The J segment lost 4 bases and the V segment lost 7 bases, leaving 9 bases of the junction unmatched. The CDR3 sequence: CASKNRGPLETQYF. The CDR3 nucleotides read TGTGCCAGTAAGAACAGGGGTCCCTTAGAGACCCAGTACTTC.

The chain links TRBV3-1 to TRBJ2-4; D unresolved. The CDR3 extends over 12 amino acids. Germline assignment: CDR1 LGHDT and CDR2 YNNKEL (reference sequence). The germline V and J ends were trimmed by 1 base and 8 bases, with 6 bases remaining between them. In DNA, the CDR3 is TGTGCCAGCAGCCAAGGGTTGTACATTCAGTACTTC. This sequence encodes CASSQGLYIQYF. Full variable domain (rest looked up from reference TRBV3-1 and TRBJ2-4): DTAVSQTPKYLVTQMGNDKSIKCEQNLGHDTMYWYKQDSKKFLKIMFSYNNKELIINETVPNRFSPKSPDKAHLNLHINSLELGDSAVYFCASSQGLYIQYFGAGTRLSVL.

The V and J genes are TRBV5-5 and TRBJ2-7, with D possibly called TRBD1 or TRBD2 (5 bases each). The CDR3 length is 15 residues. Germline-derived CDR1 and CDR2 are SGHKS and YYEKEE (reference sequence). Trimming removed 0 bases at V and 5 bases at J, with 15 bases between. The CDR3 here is CASSLVGVPRDEQYF. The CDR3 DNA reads TGTGCCAGCAGCTTGGTGGGGGTGCCCCGTGACGAGCAGTACTTC.

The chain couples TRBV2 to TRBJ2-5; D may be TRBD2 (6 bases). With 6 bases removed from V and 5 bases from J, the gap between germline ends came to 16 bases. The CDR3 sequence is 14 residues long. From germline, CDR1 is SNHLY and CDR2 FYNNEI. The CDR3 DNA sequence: TGTGCCAGCAGCGGGTCCGGGACTCCGGAGACCCAGTACTTC. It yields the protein CASSGSGTPETQYF.

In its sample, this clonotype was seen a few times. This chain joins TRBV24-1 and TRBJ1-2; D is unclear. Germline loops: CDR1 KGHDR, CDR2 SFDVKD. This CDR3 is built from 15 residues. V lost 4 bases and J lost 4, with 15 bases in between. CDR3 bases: TGTGCCACCAGTGACCACAATAGTCACCTCTATGGCTACACCTTC. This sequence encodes CATSDHNSHLYGYTF.

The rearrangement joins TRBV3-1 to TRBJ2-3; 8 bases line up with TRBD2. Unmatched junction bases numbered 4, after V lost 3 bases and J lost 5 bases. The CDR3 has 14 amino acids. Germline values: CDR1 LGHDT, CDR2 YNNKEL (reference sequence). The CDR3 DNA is TGTGCCAGCAGCCAGTATACTAGCGGAGATACGCAGTATTTT. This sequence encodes CASSQYTSGDTQYF.

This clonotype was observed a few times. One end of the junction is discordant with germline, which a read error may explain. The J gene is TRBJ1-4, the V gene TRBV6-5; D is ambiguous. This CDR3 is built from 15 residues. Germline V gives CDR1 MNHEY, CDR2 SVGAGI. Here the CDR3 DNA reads TGTGCCAGCAGTGACTCGGGTGCAACTAATGAAAAACTGTTTTTT. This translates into CASSDSGATNEKLFF.

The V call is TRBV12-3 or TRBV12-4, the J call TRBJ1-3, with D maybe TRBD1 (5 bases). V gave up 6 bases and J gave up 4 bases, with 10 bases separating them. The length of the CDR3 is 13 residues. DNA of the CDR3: TGTGCCAGCAGCCTAAACAGGGGAAACACCATATATTTT. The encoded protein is CASSLNRGNTIYF.

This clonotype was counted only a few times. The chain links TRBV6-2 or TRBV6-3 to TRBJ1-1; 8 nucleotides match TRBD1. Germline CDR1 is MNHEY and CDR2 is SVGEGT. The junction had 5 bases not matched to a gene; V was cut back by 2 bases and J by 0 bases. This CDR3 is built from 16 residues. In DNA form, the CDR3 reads TGTGCCAGCAGTTACCAGGGGGCGGTTATGAACACTGAAGCTTTCTTT. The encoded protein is CASSYQGAVMNTEAFF.

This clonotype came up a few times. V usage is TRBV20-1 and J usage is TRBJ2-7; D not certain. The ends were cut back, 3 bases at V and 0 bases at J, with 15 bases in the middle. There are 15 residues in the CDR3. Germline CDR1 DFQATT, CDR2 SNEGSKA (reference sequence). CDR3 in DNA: TGCAGTGCTAGGGAGTCTTCCGGAAACTCCTACGAGCAGTACTTC. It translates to CSARESSGNSYEQYF.

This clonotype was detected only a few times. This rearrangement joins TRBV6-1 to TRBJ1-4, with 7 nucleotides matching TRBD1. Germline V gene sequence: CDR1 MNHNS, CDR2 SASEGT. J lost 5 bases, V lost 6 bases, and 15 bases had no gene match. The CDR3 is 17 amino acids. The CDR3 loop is CASSSSRDSGGNEKLFF. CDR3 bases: TGTGCCAGCAGCTCGTCCCGGGACAGCGGGGGAAATGAAAAACTGTTTTTT.

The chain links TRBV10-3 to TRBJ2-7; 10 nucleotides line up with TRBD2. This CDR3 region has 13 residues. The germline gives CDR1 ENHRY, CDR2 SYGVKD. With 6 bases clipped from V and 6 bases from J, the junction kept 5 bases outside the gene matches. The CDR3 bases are TGTGCCATCAGCCTAGCGGGAGTAGGCGAGCAGTACTTC. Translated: CAISLAGVGEQYF.

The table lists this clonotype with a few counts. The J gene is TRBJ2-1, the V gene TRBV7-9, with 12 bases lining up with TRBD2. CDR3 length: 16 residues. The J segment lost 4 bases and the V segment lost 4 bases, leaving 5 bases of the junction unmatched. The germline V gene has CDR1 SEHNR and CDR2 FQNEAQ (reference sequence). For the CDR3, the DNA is TGTGCCAGCAGCTCCCCCACTAGCGGGAGGTACAATGAGCAGTTCTTC. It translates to CASSSPTSGRYNEQFF.

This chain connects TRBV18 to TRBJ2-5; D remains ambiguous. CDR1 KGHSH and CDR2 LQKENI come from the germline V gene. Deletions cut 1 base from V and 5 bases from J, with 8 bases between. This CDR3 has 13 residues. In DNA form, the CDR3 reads TGTGCCAGCTCACCACGGGAAATGGAGACCCAGTACTTC. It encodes CASSPREMETQYF.